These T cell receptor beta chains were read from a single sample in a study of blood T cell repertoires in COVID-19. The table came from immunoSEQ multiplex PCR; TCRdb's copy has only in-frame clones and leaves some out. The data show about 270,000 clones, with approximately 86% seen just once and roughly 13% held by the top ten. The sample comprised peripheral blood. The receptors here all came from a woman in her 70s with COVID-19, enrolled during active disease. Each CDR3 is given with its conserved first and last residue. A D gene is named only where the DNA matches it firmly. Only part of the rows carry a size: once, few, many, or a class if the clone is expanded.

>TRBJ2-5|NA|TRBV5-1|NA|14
CASSPQGVQETQYF
TGCGCCAGCAGCCCCCAAGGGGTACAAGAGACCCAGTACTTC
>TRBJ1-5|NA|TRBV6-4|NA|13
CASIRGSKQPQHF
TGTGCCAGCATTCGGGGTAGCAAACAGCCCCAGCATTTT
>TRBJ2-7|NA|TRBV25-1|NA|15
CASSESLQGTYEQYF
TGTGCCAGCAGTGAATCTCTCCAGGGAACCTACGAGCAGTACTTC
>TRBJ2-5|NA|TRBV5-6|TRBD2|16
CASSLASSGVQETQYF
TGTGCCAGCAGCTTGGCCTCTAGCGGGGTTCAAGAGACCCAGTACTTC
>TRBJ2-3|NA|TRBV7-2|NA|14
CASSLGTVATRWYF
TGTGCCAGCAGCTTAGGGACAGTTGCTACCCGTTGGTATTTT
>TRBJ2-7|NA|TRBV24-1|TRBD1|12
CATSEGQREQYF
TGTGCCACCAGTGAGGGACAGCGTGAGCAGTACTTC
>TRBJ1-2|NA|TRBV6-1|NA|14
CASSDPTGHYGYTF
TGTGCCAGCAGTGATCCGACAGGTCACTATGGCTACACCTTC
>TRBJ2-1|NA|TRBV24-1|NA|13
CATSDLRGDEQFF
TGTGCCACCAGTGATTTGCGGGGAGATGAGCAGTTCTTC
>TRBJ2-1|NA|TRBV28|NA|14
CASTPGLIVGEQFF
TGTGCCAGCACCCCGGGACTCATAGTAGGTGAGCAGTTCTTC
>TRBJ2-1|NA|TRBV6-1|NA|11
CASSEGYFEFF
TGTGCCAGCAGTGAAGGCTACTTTGAGTTCTTC
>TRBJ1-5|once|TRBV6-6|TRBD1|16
CASSGQATGGNQPQHF
TGTGCCAGCAGCGGACAGGCGACCGGGGGCAATCAGCCCCAGCATTTT
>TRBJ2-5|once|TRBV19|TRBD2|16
CASSIGASGYQETQYF
TGTGCCAGTAGTATAGGGGCTAGCGGGTACCAAGAGACCCAGTACTTC
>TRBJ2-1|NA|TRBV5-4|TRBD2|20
CASSLASFSTSSNSYNEQFF
TGTGCCAGCAGCTTGGCTTCTTTTTCGACTAGCTCTAACTCCTACAATGAGCAGTTCTTC
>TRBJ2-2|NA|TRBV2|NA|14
CASTQTSSTGELFF
TGTGCCAGCACTCAAACTAGCAGTACCGGGGAGCTGTTTTTT
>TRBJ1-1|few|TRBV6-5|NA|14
CASSITGVNTEAFF
TGTGCCAGCAGTATCACGGGTGTGAACACTGAAGCTTTCTTT
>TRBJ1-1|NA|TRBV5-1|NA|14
CASSLRRGDTEAFF
TGCGCCAGCAGCTTGCGCAGGGGTGATACTGAAGCTTTCTTT
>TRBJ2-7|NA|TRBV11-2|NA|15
CASSRAGLLLYEQYF
TGTGCCAGCAGCCGCGCGGGACTCCTTCTCTACGAGCAGTACTTC
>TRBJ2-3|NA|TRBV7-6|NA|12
CASSPYGTWMYF
TGTGCCAGCAGCCCCTACGGGACTTGGATGTATTTT
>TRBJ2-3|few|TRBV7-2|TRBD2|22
CASSLAARGVTSGARGADTQYF
TGTGCCAGCAGCTTAGCGGCCCGTGGCGTCACTAGCGGGGCCCGGGGAGCAGATACGCAGTATTTT
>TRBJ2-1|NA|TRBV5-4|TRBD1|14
CASSSPQGAHEQFF
TGTGCCAGCAGCTCACCCCAGGGGGCACATGAGCAGTTCTTC